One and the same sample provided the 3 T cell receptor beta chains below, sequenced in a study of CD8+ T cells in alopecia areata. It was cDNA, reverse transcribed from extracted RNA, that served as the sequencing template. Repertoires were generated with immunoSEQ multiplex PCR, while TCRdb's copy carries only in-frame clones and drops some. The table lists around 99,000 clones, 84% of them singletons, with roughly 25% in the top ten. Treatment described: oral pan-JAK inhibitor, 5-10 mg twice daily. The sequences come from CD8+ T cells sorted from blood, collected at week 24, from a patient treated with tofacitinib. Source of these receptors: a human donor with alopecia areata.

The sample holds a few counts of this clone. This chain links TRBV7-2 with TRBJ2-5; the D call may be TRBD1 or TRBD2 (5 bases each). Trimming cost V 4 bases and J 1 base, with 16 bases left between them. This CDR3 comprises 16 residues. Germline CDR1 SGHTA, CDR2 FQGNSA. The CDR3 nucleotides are TGTGCCAGCAGCTCCCCAGGGAGTCCCGTCCAAGAGACCCAGTACTTC. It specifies CASSSPGSPVQETQYF.

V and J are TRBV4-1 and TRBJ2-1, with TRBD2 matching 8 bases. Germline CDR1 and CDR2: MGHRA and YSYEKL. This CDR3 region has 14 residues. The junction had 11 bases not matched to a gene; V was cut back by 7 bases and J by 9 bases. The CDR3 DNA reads TGCGCCAGCATGAGGACTAGCCTTGAGGGTGAGCAGTTCTTC. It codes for CASMRTSLEGEQFF.

The CDR3 DNA reads TGTGCCTGGAGTGACAGTTCCTACGAGCAGTACTTC. It is translated as CAWSDSSYEQYF. This chain connects TRBV30 to TRBJ2-7; D remains unclear. Per germline, CDR1 GTSNPN and CDR2 SVGIG (reference sequence). Trimming removed 1 base from V and 1 base from J, with 5 bases in between. The CDR3 is 12 residues long.